This T cell receptor beta chain was documented in a study of T-cell reconstitution after alpha-beta-depleted transplantation in children (dated by TCRdb to between 2015 and 2016). At the level of the whole study: Using TCR repertoire profiling, the study followed T-cell immune reconstitution in a quantitative way in children after TCRalphabeta/CD19-depleted allogeneic hematopoietic cell transplantation.

Details on this clonotype: There is no known antigen for this receptor. Per-base quality was not reported, and no clone a single base away is much larger than it.

What the authors observed across the whole study: The high TCRbeta diversity at day 60 in some patients was ascribed to recipient T cells and intrathymic progenitors that had survived conditioning. Over the following months the frequencies of hyperexpanded clones went down, and after one year T-cell counts and TCRbeta diversity were mostly credited to newly produced T cells. The apparently early recovery of alphabetaT-cell counts about two months after transplant reportedly depended on only several hundred rapidly expanded clones that came from non-depleted graft cells.

Libraries were made using PCR. Sequencing used an Illumina HiSeq 2500. To normalize quantification of the TCRbeta repertoire, the TCR libraries were built with molecular barcoding that relied on unique molecular identifiers. The public reads were run again by TCRdb, first through fastp at Q25 and then through MiXCR, and only productive beta chains were kept. For every CDR3 protein sequence, its rows merge into one entry that carries the most common genes and DNA. The sample table records 90,000 to 100,000 distinct CDR3 sequences; 20% to 30% of these occur just once. The ten most abundant clones make up about a fifth of the sample. Explained via the paper, the treatment or condition label denotes: allogeneic hematopoietic cell transplantation with graft depleted of TCRalphabeta T cells and CD19 B cells. Transplant recipients were children who received TCRalphabeta/CD19-depleted allogeneic hematopoietic cell grafts.

The CDR3 holds 16 amino acids from the cysteine to the phenylalanine. Only the CDR3 portion is preserved as DNA: 48 bases, with reading frame beginning at the first base. Via the germline V gene, CDR1 is MNHEY and CDR2 SVGEGT. The V end loses 6 bases and the J end loses 6 bases, and a stretch of 24 bases separates them. The sample consisted of PBMCs, taken before TCRalphabeta/CD19-depleted stem cell transplant. The V gene is TRBV6-2 or TRBV6-3 and the J gene is TRBJ2-7; D gene: possibly TRBD2, on 5 matching bases. The receptor was isolated from a boy younger than 10 with acute lymphoblastic leukemia, due to receive a stem cell transplant. The nucleotide sequence is given as TGTGCCAGCAGAGACGACCGGACTGGGGAGCCTCTCGAGCAGTACTTC. Its product reads: CASRDDRTGEPLEQYF.